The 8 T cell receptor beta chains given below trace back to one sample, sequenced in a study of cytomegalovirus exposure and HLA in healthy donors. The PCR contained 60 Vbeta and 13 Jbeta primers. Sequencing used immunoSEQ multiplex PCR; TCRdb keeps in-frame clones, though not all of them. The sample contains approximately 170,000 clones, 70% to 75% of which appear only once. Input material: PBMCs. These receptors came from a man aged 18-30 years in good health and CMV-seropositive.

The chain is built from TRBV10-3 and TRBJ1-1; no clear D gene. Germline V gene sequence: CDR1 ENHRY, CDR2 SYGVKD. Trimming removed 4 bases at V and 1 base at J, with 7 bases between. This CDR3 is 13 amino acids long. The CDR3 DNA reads TGTGCCATCAGTGGGGCAGGGAACACTGAAGCTTTCTTT. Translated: CAISGAGNTEAFF.

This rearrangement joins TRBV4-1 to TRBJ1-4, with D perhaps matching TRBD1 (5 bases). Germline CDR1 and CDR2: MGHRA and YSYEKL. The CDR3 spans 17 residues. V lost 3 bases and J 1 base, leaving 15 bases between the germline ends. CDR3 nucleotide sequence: TGCGCCAGCAGCCATTTCGACAGCCTTCTAACTAATGAAAAACTGTTTTTT. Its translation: CASSHFDSLLTNEKLFF.

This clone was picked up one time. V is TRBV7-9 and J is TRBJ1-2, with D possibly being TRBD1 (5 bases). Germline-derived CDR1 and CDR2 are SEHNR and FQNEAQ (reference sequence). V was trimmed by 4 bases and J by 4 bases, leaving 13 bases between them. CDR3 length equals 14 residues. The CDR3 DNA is TGTGCCAGCAGCTCGGACACCAGCCCCTATGGCTACACCTTC. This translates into CASSSDTSPYGYTF. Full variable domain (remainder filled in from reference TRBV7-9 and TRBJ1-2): DTGVSQNPRHKITKRGQNVTFRCDPISEHNRLYWYRQTLGQGPEFLTYFQNEAQLEKSRLLSDRFSAERPKGSFSTLEIQRTEQGDSAMYLCASSSDTSPYGYTFGSGTRLTVV.

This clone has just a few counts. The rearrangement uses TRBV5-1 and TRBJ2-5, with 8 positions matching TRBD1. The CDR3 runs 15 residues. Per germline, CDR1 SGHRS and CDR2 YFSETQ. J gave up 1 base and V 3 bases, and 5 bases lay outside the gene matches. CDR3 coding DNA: TGCGCCAGCAGCTCGACAGGGGCAGCCCAAGAGACCCAGTACTTC. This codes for CASSSTGAAQETQYF. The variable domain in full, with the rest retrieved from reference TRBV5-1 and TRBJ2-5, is KAGVTQTPRYLIKTRGQQVTLSCSPISGHRSVSWYQQTPGQGLQFLFEYFSETQRNKGNFPGRFSGRQFSNSRSEMNVSTLELGDSALYLCASSSTGAAQETQYFGPGTRLLVL.

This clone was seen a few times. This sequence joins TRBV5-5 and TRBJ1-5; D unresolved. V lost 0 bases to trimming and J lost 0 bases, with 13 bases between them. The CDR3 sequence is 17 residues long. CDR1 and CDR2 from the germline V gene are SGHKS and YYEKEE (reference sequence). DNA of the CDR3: TGTGCCAGCAGCTTGGAGGCAGGCCGTTATAGCAATCAGCCCCAGCATTTT. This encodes CASSLEAGRYSNQPQHF.

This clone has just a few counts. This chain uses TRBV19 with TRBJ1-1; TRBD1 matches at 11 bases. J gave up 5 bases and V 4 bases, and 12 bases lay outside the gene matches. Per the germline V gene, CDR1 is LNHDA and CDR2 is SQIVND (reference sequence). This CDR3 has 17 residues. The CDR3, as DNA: TGTGCCAGTAGTACCATGGACAGGGGGCTAGGGGGAACTGAAGCTTTCTTT. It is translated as CASSTMDRGLGGTEAFF.

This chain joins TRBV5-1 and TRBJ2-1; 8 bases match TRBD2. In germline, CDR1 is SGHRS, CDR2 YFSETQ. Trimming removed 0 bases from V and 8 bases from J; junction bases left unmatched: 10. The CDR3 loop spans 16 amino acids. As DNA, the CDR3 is TGCGCCAGCAGCTTGGAGGCGGGGGGCTCCAGCCATGAGCAGTTCTTC. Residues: CASSLEAGGSSHEQFF.

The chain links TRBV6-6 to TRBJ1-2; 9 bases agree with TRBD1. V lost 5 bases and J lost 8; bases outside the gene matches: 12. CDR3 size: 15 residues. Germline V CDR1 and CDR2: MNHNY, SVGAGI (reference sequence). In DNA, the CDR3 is TGTGCCAGCAGTGACCCGGGACAGGGAGGGAGCGGCTACACCTTC. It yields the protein CASSDPGQGGSGYTF.